The 27 T cell receptor beta chains given below trace back to one sample, sequenced in a study of T-cell memory formation after mild COVID-19. A single record per CDR3 protein comes from TCRdb applying MiXCR to the 5' RACE reads. The data contain over 350,000 distinct CDR3 sequences, approximately 15% of them singletons. The source material was PBMCs or a T cell subset sorted from them (not recorded which). The source is a young man who had mild COVID-19 (a few samples of this study predate the infection). Cell type and time point are not known.

The chain has TRBV29-1 and TRBJ1-2, with D possibly matching TRBD1 (5 bases). CDR3 length: 18 amino acids. From germline, CDR1 is SQVTM and CDR2 ANQGSEA. V lost 3 bases, J lost 7 bases, and 30 bases lay in between. As DNA, the CDR3 is TGCAGCGTTGAGAGTACGGCAGGGCCAACCCCACTCGGGGCTGGCTACACCTTC. Translating gives CSVESTAGPTPLGAGYTF.

This chain connects TRBV7-6 to TRBJ2-1; TRBD1 is a possible D gene (6 bases). Germline CDR1 is SGHVS and CDR2 is FNYEAQ. This CDR3 comprises 15 residues. V lost 2 bases to trimming and J lost 3 bases, with 11 bases between them. The CDR3 reads CASSLMDSLYNEQFF. CDR3 DNA: TGTGCCAGCAGCTTAATGGACAGCCTCTACAATGAGCAGTTCTTC.

V and J are TRBV12-3 or TRBV12-4 and TRBJ2-3; 7 bases line up with TRBD2. CDR3 size: 14 residues. The V and J ends lost 6 bases and 2 bases, in that order; junction bases with no gene match: 5. For the CDR3, the DNA is TGTGCCAGCAGGAAGCGGGAAACCACAGATACGCAGTATTTT. It specifies CASRKRETTDTQYF.

This clonotype turned up a few times. The genes are TRBV10-2 and TRBJ2-3; D is uncertain. The CDR3 totals 12 residues. Trimming left V 6 bases short and J 6 bases short, with 10 bases between. CDR1 and CDR2 (germline): WSHSY, SAAADI. In DNA form, the CDR3 reads TGCGCCAGCAGGGGTCTCCGGGATACGCAGTATTTT. Its protein product is CASRGLRDTQYF.

In its sample, this clonotype was seen a few times. V usage is TRBV5-1 and J usage is TRBJ1-4; 7 nucleotides agree with TRBD1. The CDR3 spans 16 residues. Per the germline V gene, CDR1 is SGHRS and CDR2 is YFSETQ. The trim removed 3 bases at V and 10 bases at J, leaving 15 bases unmatched. Written as DNA, the CDR3 is TGCGCCAGCAGCTCCTTCGGACAGGCGGCCAATTCAAAACTGTTTTTT. Translated, it gives CASSSFGQAANSKLFF. The whole variable domain, remainder taken from reference TRBV5-1 and TRBJ1-4, is KAGVTQTPRYLIKTRGQQVTLSCSPISGHRSVSWYQQTPGQGLQFLFEYFSETQRNKGNFPGRFSGRQFSNSRSEMNVSTLELGDSALYLCASSSFGQAANSKLFFGSGTQLSVL.

This clonotype has a handful of counts. The V and J genes are TRBV4-2 and TRBJ1-1, with D possibly being TRBD1 (5 bases). This CDR3 comprises 14 residues. Germline lookup yields CDR1 LGHNA and CDR2 YNFKEQ. Trimming removed 1 base at V and 3 bases at J, with 9 bases between. For the CDR3, the DNA is TGTGCCAGCAGCCAAGGGGTGGGGGACACTGAAGCTTTCTTT. This translates into CASSQGVGDTEAFF.

This clonotype appeared a few times. The chain carries TRBV15 and TRBJ1-5; 7 bases are a match to TRBD1. The V gene end was trimmed by 1 base and the J gene end by 8 bases; junction bases not matched to a gene: 5. The CDR3 runs to 14 residues. Germline values: CDR1 LNHNV, CDR2 YYDKDF (reference sequence). CDR3 DNA sequence: TGTGCCACCAGCAGAGGACAGGGTAAGAAGCCCCAGCATTTT. Amino acids: CATSRGQGKKPQHF.

The V call is TRBV5-1, the J call TRBJ2-7; D call uncertain. V was clipped by 4 bases and J by 2 bases, with 13 bases between them. CDR3 length: 14 residues. Germline lookup yields CDR1 SGHRS and CDR2 YFSETQ. CDR3 sequence reads: CASSQDADAYEQYF. CDR3 bases: TGCGCCAGCAGCCAAGACGCTGACGCCTACGAGCAGTACTTC.

A few counts support this clonotype. The chain links TRBV20-1 to TRBJ1-3, with D unclear. The CDR3 is 13 residues long. Trimming removed 3 bases from V and 1 base from J, with 7 bases in between. Germline values: CDR1 DFQATT, CDR2 SNEGSKA (reference sequence). The CDR3: CSAREGSGNTIYF. In nucleotides, the CDR3 is TGCAGTGCTAGGGAAGGGTCTGGAAACACCATATATTTT.

The V gene is TRBV29-1, the J gene TRBJ2-3; 9 nucleotides match TRBD1. The CDR3 runs to 15 residues. Germline V gene data show CDR1 as SQVTM and CDR2 as ANQGSEA. V was clipped by 5 bases and J by 1 base; unmatched bases: 7. The CDR3 coding sequence is TGCAGCGTTCGAGGGGACAGGGCGGGCACAGATACGCAGTATTTT. Protein: CSVRGDRAGTDTQYF.

This clonotype was seen a handful of times. The V call is TRBV4-3, the J call TRBJ2-1; the match to TRBD2 covers 12 bases. The CDR3 runs 17 residues. CDR1 and CDR2 (germline): LGHNA, YSLEER. Trimming took 0 bases from V and 10 from J; bases not matched to a gene: 10. As DNA, the CDR3 is TGCGCCAGCAGCCAAGAGGCGGCTAGCGGGGGGGCATCCGAGCAGTTCTTC. Protein: CASSQEAASGGASEQFF.

The chain is built from TRBV9 and TRBJ2-2; D gene uncertain. This CDR3 comprises 13 residues. V was cut by 7 bases and J by 1 base, with 8 bases left in between. Germline V gene lookup returns CDR1 SGDLS and CDR2 YYNGEE. The CDR3 DNA follows: TGTGCCAGCCTTCAGGAGAACACCGGGGAGCTGTTTTTT. This codes for CASLQENTGELFF.

The V and J genes are TRBV12-3 or TRBV12-4 and TRBJ1-5; D call uncertain. The CDR3 runs 14 residues. Trimming left V 3 bases short and J 3 bases short, with 9 bases between. The DNA for the CDR3 is TGTGCCAGCAGTTTGATGCACCTCAATCAGCCCCAGCATTTT. This sequence encodes CASSLMHLNQPQHF.

This chain links TRBV2 with TRBJ2-1, with TRBD2 matching over 10 bases. This CDR3 contains 16 residues. V lost 6 bases to trimming and J lost 0 bases; unmatched junction nucleotides: 5. CDR1 SNHLY and CDR2 FYNNEI come from the germline V gene. This CDR3 reads CASRSTSGVSYNEQFF. The DNA for the CDR3 is TGTGCCAGCAGGTCTACTAGCGGGGTCTCCTACAATGAGCAGTTCTTC.

CDR3 DNA: TGTGCCAGCAGCATGATAGCGGGGGGGGGAGATACGCAGTATTTT. The encoded protein is CASSMIAGGGDTQYF. The chain recombines TRBV7-2 with TRBJ2-3; TRBD2 matches 11 bases. Looked up from germline, CDR1 is SGHTA and CDR2 is FQGNSA. The CDR3 length is 15 residues. Losses at the gene ends were 5 bases for V and 5 bases for J; bases not matched to a gene: 6.

The CDR3 nucleotides are TGCGCCAGCAGCTTGGCCTCCACGAAGACTGAAGCTTTCTTT. Amino acids: CASSLASTKTEAFF. The chain couples TRBV5-1 to TRBJ1-1; D remains ambiguous. CDR3 size: 14 residues. Germline V gives CDR1 SGHRS, CDR2 YFSETQ. V lost 0 bases and J 5 bases, leaving 11 bases between the germline ends.

Only a few counts were recorded for this clonotype. The CDR3 nucleotides read TGCAGTGCTTCCCCGACAGATCTTATCACAGATACGCAGTATTTT. Its protein is CSASPTDLITDTQYF. V and J are TRBV20-1 and TRBJ2-3; weak D call: TRBD1 (5 bases). The CDR3 has 15 amino acids. Looked up from germline, CDR1 is DFQATT and CDR2 is SNEGSKA (reference sequence). The V and J ends lost 5 bases and 2 bases respectively, with 17 bases between them.

This rearrangement joins TRBV2 to TRBJ1-1, with 9 bases lining up with TRBD1. J was trimmed by 1 base and V by 6 bases; bases with no gene match: 3. CDR3 length: 14 residues. CDR1 is SNHLY and CDR2 is FYNNEI in the germline V gene. The CDR3 protein is CASRADRGNTEAFF. The CDR3, as DNA: TGTGCCAGCAGAGCGGACAGGGGGAACACTGAAGCTTTCTTT. The whole variable domain, remainder taken from reference TRBV2 and TRBJ1-1, is EPEVTQTPSHQVTQMGQEVILRCVPISNHLYFYWYRQILGQKVEFLVSFYNNEISEKSEIFDDQFSVERPDGSNFTLKIRSTKLEDSAMYFCASRADRGNTEAFFGQGTRLTVV.

This clonotype was seen only a few times. The V call is TRBV29-1, the J call TRBJ2-5; D unclear. The CDR3 is 13 residues long. The germline CDR1 and CDR2 sequences are SQVTM and ANQGSEA. Between the trimmed V and J ends, which lost 1 base and 4 bases, there was a span of 10 bases. CDR3 protein: CSVEGASRETQYF. CDR3 nucleotides: TGCAGCGTTGAAGGCGCTAGTCGAGAGACCCAGTACTTC. Full variable domain (rest looked up from reference TRBV29-1 and TRBJ2-5): SAVISQKPSRDICQRGTSLTIQCQVDSQVTMMFWYRQQPGQSLTLIATANQGSEATYESGFVIDKFPISRPNLTFSTLTVSNMSPEDSSIYLCSVEGASRETQYFGPGTRLLVL.

The V call is TRBV4-1, the J call TRBJ1-4, with D uncertain. This CDR3 spans 15 amino acids. Germline assignment: CDR1 MGHRA and CDR2 YSYEKL. Trimming cost V 3 bases and J 0 bases, with 8 bases left between them. The CDR3 bases are TGCGCCAGCAGCCAGCTTAGTACAACTAATGAAAAACTGTTTTTT. It yields the protein CASSQLSTTNEKLFF.

This clonotype occurred once. This chain links TRBV10-3 with TRBJ2-1; 10 bases are a match to TRBD2. Looked up from germline, CDR1 is ENHRY and CDR2 is SYGVKD. With 0 bases clipped from V and 3 bases from J, the junction kept 5 bases outside the gene matches. The CDR3 consists of 17 residues. The CDR3 coding sequence is TGTGCCATCAGTGAGTCCCTAGCGGGGGCCTACTACAATGAGCAGTTCTTC. Translating gives CAISESLAGAYYNEQFF.

The chain is built from TRBV18 and TRBJ2-7, with D perhaps TRBD1 or TRBD2 (5 bases each). V dropped 6 bases and J dropped 6 bases, with 12 bases sitting between them. The germline V gene encodes CDR1 KGHSH and CDR2 LQKENI. The CDR3 covers 12 residues. The CDR3 nucleotides are TGTGCCAGCTCCCCCAGTGGGGGCGAGCAGTACGTC. Encoded protein: CASSPSGGEQYV.

The chain recombines TRBV9 with TRBJ2-3, with 10 bases that match TRBD2. Per the germline V gene, CDR1 is SGDLS and CDR2 is YYNGEE. CDR3 length equals 16 residues. V trimming: 3 bases; J trimming: 1 base; junction bases outside the gene matches: 5. The DNA for the CDR3 is TGTGCCAGCAGCGAACTAGGGACTAGCGGCACAGATACGCAGTATTTT. Translation gives CASSELGTSGTDTQYF. Based on the CDR3 plus reference TRBV9 and TRBJ2-3, the full variable domain is DSGVTQTPKHLITATGQRVTLRCSPRSGDLSVYWYQQSLDQGLQFLIQYYNGEERAKGNILERFSAQQFPDLHSELNLSSLELGDSALYFCASSELGTSGTDTQYFGPGTRLTVL.

The sample holds many counts of this clonotype. The chain is built from TRBV5-1 and TRBJ2-7; 10 nucleotides match TRBD1. The CDR3 spans 15 residues. Germline lookup yields CDR1 SGHRS and CDR2 YFSETQ. The V segment lost 4 bases and the J segment 3 bases; nucleotides outside the gene matches: 7. CDR3 protein: CASSQSDRGLYEQYF. The CDR3 DNA is TGCGCCAGCAGCCAGTCCGACAGGGGGCTCTACGAGCAGTACTTC.

The sample holds a few counts of this clonotype. The gene calls are TRBV5-1 and TRBJ1-2, with unresolved D. CDR1 SGHRS and CDR2 YFSETQ come from the germline V gene. With 0 bases removed from V and 5 bases from J, the gap between germline ends came to 8 bases. This CDR3 is built from 13 residues. The DNA of the CDR3 is TGCGCCAGCAGCTTGGACAGCGTTTATGGCTACACCTTC. It specifies CASSLDSVYGYTF.

For this clonotype: One junction end disagrees with the germline gene, perhaps due to a read error. The V call is TRBV7-7, the J call TRBJ2-5, with 11 positions matching TRBD2. The germline gives CDR1 SSHAT, CDR2 FNYEAQ (reference sequence). This CDR3 spans 16 amino acids. In nucleotides, the CDR3 is TGTGCTAGCAGCCAGGAGGGGACTAGCGGACAAGAGACCCAGTACTTC. It is translated as CASSQEGTSGQETQYF.

This clonotype was picked up a small number of times. The chain is built from TRBV20-1 and TRBJ2-1; D remains ambiguous. The V end lost 1 base, the J end lost 3 bases, and 16 bases lay between the germline ends. The CDR3 runs 16 residues. Germline V CDR1 and CDR2: DFQATT, SNEGSKA (reference sequence). CDR3 protein: CSARVPDPSHYNEQFF. The CDR3 region has the DNA TGCAGTGCTAGAGTCCCCGATCCGTCCCACTACAATGAGCAGTTCTTC.